This TCR beta chain stems from a study of chemoradiotherapy in HPV16-positive cancers. The study's findings and limits: During treatment, candidate HPV-specific clones and E7-related motifs expanded in tumor.

This CDR3 region has 15 residues. Germline V gives CDR1 MNHNS, CDR2 SASEGT. V was clipped by 2 bases and J by 4 bases; unmatched bases: 1. Details on this clone: The antigen is unknown.

Libraries were prepared by immunoSEQ multiplex PCR; TCRdb keeps only in-frame clonotypes and omits some of them. The sample contains approximately 12,000 clones, about two thirds of which appear only once. The material was obtained from a patient who underwent chemoradiotherapy. The gene calls are TRBV6-1 and TRBJ2-2; 10 bases map to TRBD2. The TCR was taken from a human donor with HPV-associated anogenital cancer. The CDR3 sequence: CASSELAGGTGELFF. The CDR3 DNA reads as TGTGCCAGCAGTGAATTAGCGGGAGGCACCGGGGAGCTGTTTTTT.